The rows below give T cell receptor beta chains drawn from one sample of a study of blood T cell repertoires in COVID-19. The table came from immunoSEQ multiplex PCR; TCRdb's copy has only in-frame clones and leaves some out. The top ten hold approximately 1% of the sample, which has approximately 360,000 clones, 85% to 90% seen once. Sequencing input: PBMCs or T cells enriched from blood (not recorded which). The receptors come from a woman aged 30 to 39 with acute COVID-19. The CDR3 runs from the conserved cysteine through the conserved F or W. The D gene is left open where the match is weak. Clone size is stated in some rows and not others, as once, few, many or a class when expanded.

j_gene | d_gene | abundance | v_gene | CDR3aa | CDR3nt
TRBJ2-6 | - | - | TRBV7-6 | CASSWDSGTSSSGANVLTF | TGTGCCAGCAGCTGGGATTCCGGGACTTCCAGCTCTGGGGCCAACGTCCTGACTTTC
TRBJ2-7 | TRBD1 | - | TRBV25-1 | CASSKQGFDEQYF | TGTGCCAGCAGTAAACAGGGGTTCGACGAGCAGTACTTC
TRBJ1-3 | TRBD1 | - | TRBV19 | CASSIYRGSGNTIYF | TGTGCCAGTAGTATCTACAGGGGTTCTGGAAACACCATATATTTT
TRBJ1-5 | - | few | TRBV24-1 | CATSDSFTLGDQPQHF | TGTGCCACCAGTGATTCCTTTACCTTAGGAGATCAGCCCCAGCATTTT
TRBJ1-2 | TRBD1 | - | TRBV5-4 | CASSLAQFGQGSYGYTF | TGTGCCAGCAGCTTGGCGCAATTCGGACAGGGGTCCTATGGCTACACCTTC
TRBJ1-6 | - | - | TRBV5-8 | CASSLKGRSYNSPLHF | TGTGCCAGCAGCTTAAAGGGGCGATCCTATAATTCACCCCTCCACTTT
TRBJ1-2 | - | - | TRBV15 | CATSRDYLQGAGYGYTF | TGTGCCACCAGCAGAGATTACCTGCAGGGTGCAGGCTATGGCTACACCTTC
TRBJ2-2 | TRBD1 | - | TRBV7-3 | CASSLESFGQGNTGELFF | TGTGCCAGCAGCTTAGAGTCGTTTGGACAGGGGAACACCGGGGAGCTGTTTTTT
TRBJ2-7 | - | - | TRBV7-3 | CASSLAPGETYEQYF | TGTGCCAGCAGCTTAGCACCGGGGGAAACCTACGAGCAGTACTTC
TRBJ1-2 | - | - | TRBV28 | CASSSPPGVVDGYTF | TGTGCCAGCAGCTCACCCCCCGGGGTAGTCGATGGCTACACCTTC
TRBJ1-1 | - | - | TRBV2 | CASTYGRANTEAFF | TGTGCCAGCACCTACGGCAGGGCGAACACTGAAGCTTTCTTT
TRBJ1-3 | - | - | TRBV5-1 | CASSLDTLGNTIYF | TGCGCCAGCAGCTTGGACACCCTTGGAAACACCATATATTTT
TRBJ2-1 | - | - | TRBV10-3 | CAISESTGESSYNEQFF | TGTGCCATCAGTGAGTCAACGGGGGAGAGCTCCTACAATGAGCAGTTCTTC
TRBJ2-5 | TRBD2 | - | TRBV2 | CASRPAGGSRETQYF | TGTGCCAGCAGACCAGCGGGGGGTTCGCGGGAGACCCAGTACTTC
TRBJ2-3 | - | few | TRBV5-1 | CASAQGGNTDTQYF | TGCGCCAGCGCACAGGGTGGTAACACAGATACGCAGTATTTT
TRBJ1-2 | - | - | TRBV7-9 | CASSLTGMGGALYGYTF | TGTGCCAGCAGCTTAACAGGGATGGGAGGGGCGCTCTATGGCTACACCTTC
TRBJ2-1 | - | - | TRBV6-5 | CASRYSGYSYNEQFF | TGTGCCAGCAGATATTCAGGGTACTCCTACAATGAGCAGTTCTTC
TRBJ2-2 | TRBD2 | - | TRBV18 | CASRTGGAPGELFF | TGTGCCAGCCGGACCGGGGGGGCCCCCGGGGAGCTGTTTTTT
TRBJ2-1 | TRBD2 | - | TRBV30 | CAWSPGLADDEQFF | TGTGCCTGGAGTCCGGGACTAGCGGACGATGAGCAGTTCTTC
TRBJ1-1 | - | - | TRBV27 | CASSLVGPANTEAFF | TGTGCCAGCAGTTTAGTGGGGCCCGCGAACACTGAAGCTTTCTTT
TRBJ1-1 | TRBD1 | - | TRBV5-1 | CASSSSQGAVTEAFF | TGCGCCAGCAGCTCCTCTCAGGGGGCGGTCACTGAAGCTTTCTTT
TRBJ1-4 | TRBD1 | few | TRBV19 | CASSLGQGSGEKLFF | TGTGCCAGTAGCCTTGGACAGGGGTCGGGAGAAAAACTGTTTTTT
TRBJ1-6 | - | - | TRBV5-6 | CASSLFASSPLHF | TGTGCCAGCAGCTTGTTTGCTAGTTCACCCCTCCACTTT
TRBJ2-1 | TRBD2 | - | TRBV7-9 | CASSLAGTSWVEQFF | TGTGCCAGCAGCTTAGCGGGGACTAGCTGGGTTGAGCAGTTCTTC
TRBJ2-1 | TRBD2 | - | TRBV3-1/TRBV3-2 | CASSPTSGGALNEQFF | TGTGCCAGCAGCCCGACTAGCGGGGGGGCCCTAAATGAGCAGTTCTTC
TRBJ1-1 | - | - | TRBV5-6 | CASSLGAEGNTEAFF | TGTGCCAGCAGCTTGGGGGCGGAGGGGAACACTGAAGCTTTCTTT
TRBJ2-7 | TRBD1 | - | TRBV6-5 | CASKRTGGDEQYF | TGTGCCAGTAAGAGGACAGGGGGCGACGAGCAGTACTTC
TRBJ2-1 | - | - | TRBV24-1 | CATSDLGSPYNEQFF | TGTGCCACCAGTGATTTGGGCAGTCCCTACAATGAGCAGTTCTTC
TRBJ2-3 | - | - | TRBV11-2 | CASTLDRSTDTQYF | TGTGCCAGCACCCTGGACAGAAGCACAGATACGCAGTATTTT
TRBJ1-3 | - | - | TRBV9 | CASSVTDTGNTIYF | TGTGCCAGCAGCGTTACAGACACTGGAAACACCATATATTTT
TRBJ1-6 | - | - | TRBV7-8 | CASSLGPYNSPLHF | TGTGCCAGCAGCTTGGGCCCCTATAATTCACCCCTCCACTTT
TRBJ2-7 | - | - | TRBV29-1 | CSVGDVSYEQYF | TGCAGCGTAGGAGACGTGTCCTACGAGCAGTACTTC